Below are 11 T cell receptor beta chains sequenced from a single sample in a study of blood T cells in healthy people across ages. A second PCR, run for about 6 to 12 cycles, used a sample-barcoded 5' primer plus a J-beta primer mix. MiXCR, applied by TCRdb to the 5' RACE reads, yields one record per CDR3 protein. The sample holds 980,000 or so distinct CDR3 sequences, around 49% seen once. Sequenced: blood. The receptors stem from a man in his thirties or forties in good health.

In its sample, this clonotype was seen a few times. The V gene is TRBV12-3 or TRBV12-4, the J gene TRBJ2-5; D call uncertain. This CDR3 is built from 15 residues. Deletions cut 6 bases from V and 1 base from J, with 15 bases between. CDR3 residues: CASSPPRGSQETQYF. The CDR3 DNA reads as TGTGCCAGCAGCCCTCCGAGAGGCAGCCAAGAGACCCAGTACTTC.

The rearrangement joins TRBV6-6 to TRBJ1-4, with 7 bases aligning to TRBD1. Germline values: CDR1 MNHNY, CDR2 SVGAGI (reference sequence). The J segment lost 2 bases and the V segment lost 0 bases, leaving 6 bases of the junction unmatched. CDR3 length: 17 residues. Here the CDR3 reads CASSYSGRGRTNEKLFF. The CDR3 nucleotides read TGTGCCAGCAGTTACTCGGGGAGGGGGCGGACTAATGAAAAACTGTTTTTT.

The chain uses TRBV5-1 and TRBJ1-1; 8 bases fit TRBD1. Germline trimming cut 4 bases from V and 4 bases from J; bases unmatched to any gene: 6. This CDR3 contains 14 residues. The germline V gene encodes CDR1 SGHRS and CDR2 YFSETQ. CDR3 region: CASSPDTGGTEAFF. DNA of the CDR3: TGCGCCAGCAGCCCGGATACAGGGGGCACTGAAGCTTTCTTT.

This clonotype was counted a few times. The gene calls are TRBV5-1 and TRBJ2-7; no reliable D call. The germline CDR1 and CDR2 sequences are SGHRS and YFSETQ. The CDR3 extends over 14 amino acids. The V and J ends lost 4 bases and 1 base respectively, with 12 bases between them. CDR3 loop: CASSRTVTSYEQYF. In DNA form, the CDR3 reads TGCGCCAGCAGCCGCACGGTTACGTCCTACGAGCAGTACTTC.

The chain employs TRBV29-1 and TRBJ1-2, with a tentative D call TRBD1 (5 bases). Trimming took 4 bases from V and 4 from J, leaving 19 bases between them. The CDR3 consists of 15 residues. CDR1 is SQVTM and CDR2 is ANQGSEA in the germline V gene. CDR3 sequence (DNA): TGCAGCGTTGTCGGTGGAGGGGAGGTTTCCTATGGCTACACCTTC. Protein product: CSVVGGGEVSYGYTF.

This clonotype has just a few counts. The chain uses TRBV6-2 or TRBV6-3 and TRBJ2-3; D unresolved. From germline, CDR1 is MNHEY and CDR2 SVGEGT. CDR3 length: 12 amino acids. The V end lost 7 bases, the J end lost 3 bases, and 8 bases lay between the germline ends. DNA for the CDR3: TGTGCCAGCAAGAGTACTACAGATACGCAGTATTTT. Protein product: CASKSTTDTQYF.

The genes are TRBV5-1 and TRBJ2-3, with 7 bases lining up with TRBD2. V gave up 4 bases and J gave up 4 bases; unmatched junction bases: 12. The CDR3 totals 16 residues. The germline V gene encodes CDR1 SGHRS and CDR2 YFSETQ. CDR3 sequence: CASSLGGLGPSDTQYF. The CDR3 region has the DNA TGCGCCAGCAGCCTCGGCGGACTAGGACCCTCAGATACGCAGTATTTT.

The genes are TRBV7-9 and TRBJ1-6, with D maybe TRBD1 (5 bases). CDR1 and CDR2 (germline): SEHNR, FQNEAQ (reference sequence). The CDR3 consists of 14 residues. The V end was cut by 3 bases, the J end by 10 bases, with 13 bases between. CDR3 DNA: TGTGCCAGCAGCTTTTCCACAGACAGCTCACCCCTCCACTTT. Protein sequence: CASSFSTDSSPLHF.

For the CDR3, the DNA is TGTGCCAGCAGCTTAGCCGTGTCGGAGAGGGAGCTGTTTTTT. This codes for CASSLAVSERELFF. The chain is built from TRBV7-9 and TRBJ2-2; no firm D call. V was shortened by 0 bases and J by 9 bases, with 11 bases between the two germline ends. The CDR3 runs to 14 residues. In germline, CDR1 is SEHNR, CDR2 FQNEAQ (reference sequence).

In this sample, this clonotype turned up many times. This sequence joins TRBV12-3 or TRBV12-4 and TRBJ1-4, with TRBD1 identical over 8 bases. This CDR3 has 17 amino acids. Trimming took 4 bases from V and 7 from J; bases not matched to a gene: 14. The CDR3 DNA reads TGTGCCAGCAGTTGGAACGGACAGGGAGATCGCGGTGAAAAACTGTTTTTT. Protein sequence: CASSWNGQGDRGEKLFF.

This clonotype showed up just a few times. The V gene is TRBV20-1, the J gene TRBJ2-1; a weak D match, TRBD1 (5 bases). Trimming cost V 6 bases and J 4 bases, with 16 bases left between them. CDR3 length equals 14 residues. Looked up from germline, CDR1 is DFQATT and CDR2 is SNEGSKA (reference sequence). The CDR3 here is CSAKLGAGYNEQFF. CDR3 DNA: TGCAGTGCCAAGTTAGGGGCAGGATACAATGAGCAGTTCTTC.